A selection of T cell receptor beta chains follows, all from one sample in a study of CD8 T cells in Susac syndrome. From the immunoSEQ multiplex PCR reads, TCRdb called clonotypes with MiXCR, one entry per CDR3 protein. Here the sample spans some 110,000 distinct CDR3 sequences, approximately 94% being singletons. Sequencing was done on a sample of CD8+ T cells from PBMCs. These receptors all stem from a human donor with Susac syndrome. CDR3s include the opening cysteine and the closing phenylalanine or tryptophan. The D gene is left open where the match is weak. Not every row has a clone size; where given, it reads once, few, many or a size class.

J,size,length,V,D,DNA,CDR3
TRBJ1-5,few,14,TRBV7-9,.,TGTGCCAGCAGCTTGGGGGTTAGCAATCAGCCCCAGCATTTT,CASSLGVSNQPQHF
TRBJ2-2,.,16,TRBV4-1,TRBD1,TGCGCCAGCAGCCAAGAGGACAGGAGGTACACCGGGGAGCTGTTTTTT,CASSQEDRRYTGELFF
TRBJ1-2,.,15,TRBV5-4,TRBD1,TGTGCCAGCAGCTTGGAGACAGGGATGAACTATGGCTACACCTTC,CASSLETGMNYGYTF
TRBJ1-2,.,11,TRBV2,.,TGTGCCAGCAGTGGAGATTTGGGCTACACCTTC,CASSGDLGYTF
TRBJ1-6,.,16,TRBV7-8,.,TGTGCCAGCAGCCTTCGGACAGCGTCTTTTAATTCACCCCTCCACTTT,CASSLRTASFNSPLHF
TRBJ2-7,.,16,TRBV18,.,TGTGCCAGCTCACCAGTCCCGGGGCGAAGCTCCTACGAGCAGTACTTC,CASSPVPGRSSYEQYF
TRBJ2-5,.,14,TRBV12-3/TRBV12-4,TRBD1,TGTGCCAGCAGCCCGACAGGGTTATCAGAGACCCAGTACTTC,CASSPTGLSETQYF
TRBJ2-3,.,14,TRBV7-9,TRBD2,TGTGCCAGCAGCGGCGGGGGGTCGGTGGATACGCAGTATTTT,CASSGGGSVDTQYF
TRBJ1-4,.,15,TRBV27,TRBD1,TGTGCCAGCAGTCTGTCGGGACAGGCTAATGAAAAACTGTTTTTT,CASSLSGQANEKLFF
TRBJ2-7,.,13,TRBV18,.,TGTGCCAGCTCACCTGGGGATTTCTACGAGCAGTACTTC,CASSPGDFYEQYF
TRBJ2-7,.,13,TRBV6-6,.,TGTGCCAGCAGGACAGGACTCACCTACGAGCAGTACTTC,CASRTGLTYEQYF
TRBJ2-5,.,15,TRBV20-1,TRBD2,TGCAGTGCTAGAGATCTGACTAGCAGCCAAGAGACCCAGTACTTC,CSARDLTSSQETQYF
TRBJ1-3,once,15,TRBV5-1,.,TGCGCCAGCAGACCTGATACTGGGTCTGGAAACACCATATATTTT,CASRPDTGSGNTIYF
TRBJ2-4,.,12,TRBV7-8,.,TGTGCCAGCAGCCTCGGCGGGAACATTCAGTACTTC,CASSLGGNIQYF
TRBJ1-1,.,12,TRBV9,TRBD1,TGTGCCAGCGGAACAGGGGAGAGTGAAGCTTTCTTT,CASGTGESEAFF
TRBJ2-3,.,13,TRBV24-1,.,TGTGCCACCAGTGATTGGGGCACAGATACGCAGTATTTT,CATSDWGTDTQYF
TRBJ2-6,.,15,TRBV6-5,.,TGTGCCAGCAGGCTCAGGGGATTTGGGGCCAACGTCCTGACTTTC,CASRLRGFGANVLTF
TRBJ2-5,.,16,TRBV12-3/TRBV12-4,TRBD1,TGTGCCAGCAGCCCTCTCCCGGGACAGGCTAAAGAGACCCAGTACTTC,CASSPLPGQAKETQYF